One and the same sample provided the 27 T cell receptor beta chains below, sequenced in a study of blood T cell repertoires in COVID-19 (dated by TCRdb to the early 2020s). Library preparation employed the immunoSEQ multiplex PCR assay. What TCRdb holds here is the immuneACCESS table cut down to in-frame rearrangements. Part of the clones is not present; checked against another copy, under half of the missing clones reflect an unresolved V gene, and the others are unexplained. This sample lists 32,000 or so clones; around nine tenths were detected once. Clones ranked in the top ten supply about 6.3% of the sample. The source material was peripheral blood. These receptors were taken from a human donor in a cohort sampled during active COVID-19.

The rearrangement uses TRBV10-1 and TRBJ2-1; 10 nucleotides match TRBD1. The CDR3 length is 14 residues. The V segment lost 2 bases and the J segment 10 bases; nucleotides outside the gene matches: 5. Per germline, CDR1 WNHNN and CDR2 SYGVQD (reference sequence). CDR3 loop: CASSETDRGQEQFF. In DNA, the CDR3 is TGCGCCAGCAGTGAGACCGACAGGGGGCAAGAGCAGTTCTTC.

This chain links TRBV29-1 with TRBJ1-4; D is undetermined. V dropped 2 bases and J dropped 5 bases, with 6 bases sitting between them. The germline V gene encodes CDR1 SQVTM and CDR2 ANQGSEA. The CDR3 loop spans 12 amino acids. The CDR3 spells CSVESQNEKLFF. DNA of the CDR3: TGCAGCGTTGAATCCCAAAATGAAAAACTGTTTTTT.

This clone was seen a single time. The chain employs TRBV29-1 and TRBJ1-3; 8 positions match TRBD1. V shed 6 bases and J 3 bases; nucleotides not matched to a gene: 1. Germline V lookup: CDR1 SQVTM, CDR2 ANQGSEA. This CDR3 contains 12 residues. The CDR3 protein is CSVDRGGNTIYF. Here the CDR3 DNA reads TGCAGCGTCGACAGGGGTGGAAACACCATATATTTT.

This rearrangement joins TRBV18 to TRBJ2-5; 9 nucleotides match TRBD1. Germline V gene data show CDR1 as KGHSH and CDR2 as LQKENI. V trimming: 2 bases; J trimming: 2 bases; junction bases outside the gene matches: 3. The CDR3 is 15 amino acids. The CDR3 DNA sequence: TGTGCCAGCTCACCAGGACAGGGGCAACAAGAGACCCAGTACTTC. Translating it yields CASSPGQGQQETQYF.

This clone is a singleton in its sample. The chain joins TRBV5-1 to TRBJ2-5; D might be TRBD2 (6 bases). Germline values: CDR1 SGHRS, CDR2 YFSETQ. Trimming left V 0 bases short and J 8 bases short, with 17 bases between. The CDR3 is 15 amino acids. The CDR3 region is CASSLEPGGASTQYF. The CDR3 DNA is TGCGCCAGCAGCTTGGAACCTGGAGGGGCTTCAACCCAGTACTTC.

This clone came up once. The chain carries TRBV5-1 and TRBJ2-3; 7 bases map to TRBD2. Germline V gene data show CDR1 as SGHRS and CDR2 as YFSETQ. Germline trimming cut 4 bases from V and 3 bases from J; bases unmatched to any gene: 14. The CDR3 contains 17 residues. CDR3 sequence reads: CASSPRREGPRTDTQYF. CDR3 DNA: TGCGCCAGCAGCCCCAGAAGGGAGGGCCCCAGGACAGATACGCAGTATTTT.

This CDR3 reads CASSLDTGTEAFF. CDR3 nucleotides: TGTGCCAGCAGCTTGGATACGGGCACTGAAGCTTTCTTT. This sequence joins TRBV5-6 and TRBJ1-1, with D hard to call. Between the trimmed V and J ends, which lost 0 bases and 4 bases, there was a span of 7 bases. This CDR3 contains 13 residues. CDR1 and CDR2 (germline): SGHDT, YYEEEE.

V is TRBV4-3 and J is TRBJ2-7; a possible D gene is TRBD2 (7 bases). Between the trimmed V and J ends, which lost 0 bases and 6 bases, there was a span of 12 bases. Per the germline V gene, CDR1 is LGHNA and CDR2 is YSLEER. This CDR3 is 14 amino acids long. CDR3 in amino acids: CASSQEEGGLEQYF. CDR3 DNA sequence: TGCGCCAGCAGCCAAGAGGAGGGGGGGCTCGAGCAGTACTTC.

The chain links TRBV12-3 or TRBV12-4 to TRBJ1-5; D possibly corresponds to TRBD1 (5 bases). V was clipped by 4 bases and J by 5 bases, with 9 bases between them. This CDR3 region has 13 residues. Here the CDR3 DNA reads TGTGCCAGCAGTTGGGGGGAGGATCAGCCCCAGCATTTT. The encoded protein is CASSWGEDQPQHF.

CDR3 amino acids: CASSQGLAGAQEQYF. The DNA for the CDR3 is TGTGCCAGCAGCCAGGGACTAGCGGGAGCACAGGAGCAGTACTTC. V is TRBV11-2 and J is TRBJ2-7; 14 positions match TRBD2. The V gene end was trimmed by 5 bases and the J gene end by 7 bases; junction bases not matched to a gene: 7. This CDR3 region has 15 residues. Germline CDR1 SGHAT, CDR2 FQNNGV.

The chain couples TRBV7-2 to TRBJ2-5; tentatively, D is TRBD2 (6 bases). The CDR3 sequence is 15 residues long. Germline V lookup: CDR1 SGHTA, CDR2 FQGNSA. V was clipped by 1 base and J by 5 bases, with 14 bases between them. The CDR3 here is CASSLGGLPGETQYF. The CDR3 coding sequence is TGTGCCAGCAGCTTAGGGGGACTCCCCGGGGAGACCCAGTACTTC. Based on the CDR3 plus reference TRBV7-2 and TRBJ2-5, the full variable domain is GAGVSQSPSNKVTEKGKDVELRCDPISGHTALYWYRQSLGQGLEFLIYFQGNSAPDKSGLPSDRFSAERTGGSVSTLTIQRTQQEDSAVYLCASSLGGLPGETQYFGPGTRLLVL.

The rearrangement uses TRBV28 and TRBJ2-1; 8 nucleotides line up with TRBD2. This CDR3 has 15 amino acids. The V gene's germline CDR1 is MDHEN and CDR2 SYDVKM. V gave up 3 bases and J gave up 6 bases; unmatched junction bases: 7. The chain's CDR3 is CASSFGGRPPNEQFF. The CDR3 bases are TGTGCCAGCAGTTTCGGCGGGAGGCCCCCCAATGAGCAGTTCTTC. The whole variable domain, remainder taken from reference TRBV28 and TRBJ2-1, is DVKVTQSSRYLVKRTGEKVFLECVQDMDHENMFWYRQDPGLGLRLIYFSYDVKMKEKGDIPEGYSVSREKKERFSLILESASTNQTSMYLCASSFGGRPPNEQFFGPGTRLTVL.

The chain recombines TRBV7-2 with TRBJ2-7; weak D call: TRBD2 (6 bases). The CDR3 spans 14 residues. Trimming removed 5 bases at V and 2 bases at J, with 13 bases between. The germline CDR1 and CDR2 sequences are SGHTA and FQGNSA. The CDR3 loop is CASSRRDGPYEQYF. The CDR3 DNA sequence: TGTGCCAGCAGCCGGAGGGACGGACCCTACGAGCAGTACTTC.

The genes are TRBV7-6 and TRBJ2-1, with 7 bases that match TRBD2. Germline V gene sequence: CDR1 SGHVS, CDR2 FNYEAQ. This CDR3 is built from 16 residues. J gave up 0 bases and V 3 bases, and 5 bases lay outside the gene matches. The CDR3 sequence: CASSLGEGPSYNEQFF. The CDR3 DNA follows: TGTGCCAGCAGCTTGGGGGAGGGGCCCTCCTACAATGAGCAGTTCTTC.

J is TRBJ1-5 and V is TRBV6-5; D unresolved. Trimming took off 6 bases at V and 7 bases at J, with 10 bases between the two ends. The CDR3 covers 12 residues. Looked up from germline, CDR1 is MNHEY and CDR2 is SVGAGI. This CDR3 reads CASRTSGQPQHF. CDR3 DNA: TGTGCCAGCAGGACCAGCGGGCAGCCCCAGCATTTT.

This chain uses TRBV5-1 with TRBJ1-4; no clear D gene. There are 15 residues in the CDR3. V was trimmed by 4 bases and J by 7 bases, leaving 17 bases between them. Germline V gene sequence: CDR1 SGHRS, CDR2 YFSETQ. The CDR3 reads CASSRSAGLGEKLFF. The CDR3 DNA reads TGCGCCAGCAGCCGCAGCGCCGGACTCGGTGAAAAACTGTTTTTT.

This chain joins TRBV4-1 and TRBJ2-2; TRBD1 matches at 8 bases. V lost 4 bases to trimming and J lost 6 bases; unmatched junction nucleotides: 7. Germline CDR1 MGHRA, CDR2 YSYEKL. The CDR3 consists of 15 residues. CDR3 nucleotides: TGCGCCAGCAGCCCCCGGACAGGGTGGGCCGGGGAGCTGTTTTTT. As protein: CASSPRTGWAGELFF.

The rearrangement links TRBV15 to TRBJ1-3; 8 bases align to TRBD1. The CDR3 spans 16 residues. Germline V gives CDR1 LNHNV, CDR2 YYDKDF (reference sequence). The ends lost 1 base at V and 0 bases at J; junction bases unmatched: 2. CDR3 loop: CATSRAGTGSGNTIYF. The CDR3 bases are TGTGCCACCAGCAGAGCAGGGACAGGCTCTGGAAACACCATATATTTT.

The CDR3 sequence: CASSSTGLAGVLEQYF. The CDR3 coding sequence is TGTGCCAGCAGTTCAACCGGACTAGCGGGAGTCCTCGAGCAGTACTTC. The chain joins TRBV28 to TRBJ2-7, with 13 bases aligning to TRBD2. CDR3 length equals 16 residues. The germline V gene has CDR1 MDHEN and CDR2 SYDVKM. After removal of 4 bases from V and 6 bases from J, the junction contained 9 bases not matched to a gene.

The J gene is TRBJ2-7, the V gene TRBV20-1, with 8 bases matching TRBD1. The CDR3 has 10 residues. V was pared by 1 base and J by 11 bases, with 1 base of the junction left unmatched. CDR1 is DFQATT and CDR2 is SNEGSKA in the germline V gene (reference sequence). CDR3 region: CSARATGEYF. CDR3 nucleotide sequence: TGCAGTGCTAGAGCGACAGGGGAGTACTTC.

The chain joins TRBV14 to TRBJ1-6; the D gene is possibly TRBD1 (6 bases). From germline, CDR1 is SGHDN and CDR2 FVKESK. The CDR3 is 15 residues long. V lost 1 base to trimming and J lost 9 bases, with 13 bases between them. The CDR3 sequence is CASSQAGGVLSPLHF. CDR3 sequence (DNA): TGTGCCAGCAGCCAAGCGGGGGGCGTCCTTTCACCCCTCCACTTT.

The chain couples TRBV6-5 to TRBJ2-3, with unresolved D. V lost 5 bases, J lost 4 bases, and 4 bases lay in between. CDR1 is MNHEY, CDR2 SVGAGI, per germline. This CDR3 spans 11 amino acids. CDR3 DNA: TGTGCCAGCAGTCGTGCAGATACGCAGTATTTT. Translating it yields CASSRADTQYF.

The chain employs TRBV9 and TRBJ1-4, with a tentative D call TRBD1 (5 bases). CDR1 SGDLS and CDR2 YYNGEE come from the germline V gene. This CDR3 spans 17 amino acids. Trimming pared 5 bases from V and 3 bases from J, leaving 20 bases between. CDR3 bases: TGTGCCAGCAGGGCTGGGGAGGGGCACTCGGCTAATGAAAAACTGTTTTTT. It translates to CASRAGEGHSANEKLFF. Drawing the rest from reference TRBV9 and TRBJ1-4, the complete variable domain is DSGVTQTPKHLITATGQRVTLRCSPRSGDLSVYWYQQSLDQGLQFLIQYYNGEERAKGNILERFSAQQFPDLHSELNLSSLELGDSALYFCASRAGEGHSANEKLFFGSGTQLSVL.

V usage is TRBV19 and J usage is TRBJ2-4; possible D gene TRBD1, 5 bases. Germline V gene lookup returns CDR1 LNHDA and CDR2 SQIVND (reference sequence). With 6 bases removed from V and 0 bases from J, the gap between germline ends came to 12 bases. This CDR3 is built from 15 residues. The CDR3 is CASRAGPLAKNIQYF. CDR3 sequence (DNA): TGTGCCAGTAGGGCAGGGCCGCTAGCCAAAAACATTCAGTACTTC.

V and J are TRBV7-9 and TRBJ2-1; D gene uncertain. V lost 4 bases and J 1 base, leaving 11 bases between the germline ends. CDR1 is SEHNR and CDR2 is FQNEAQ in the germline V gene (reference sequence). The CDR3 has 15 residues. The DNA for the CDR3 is TGTGCCAGCAGCTCTGGCCAGACTTCCTACAATGAGCAGTTCTTC. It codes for CASSSGQTSYNEQFF.

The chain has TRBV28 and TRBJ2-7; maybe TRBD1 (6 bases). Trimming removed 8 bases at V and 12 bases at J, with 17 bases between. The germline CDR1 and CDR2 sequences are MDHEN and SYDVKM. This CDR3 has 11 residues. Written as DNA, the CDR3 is TGTGCCAGCTTTACAGGGAAGCGCTGGTACTTC. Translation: CASFTGKRWYF.

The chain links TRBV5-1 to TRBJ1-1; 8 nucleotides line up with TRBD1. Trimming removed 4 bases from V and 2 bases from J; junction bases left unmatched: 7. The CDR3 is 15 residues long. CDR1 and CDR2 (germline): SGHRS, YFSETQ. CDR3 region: CASSARQGLNTEAFF. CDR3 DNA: TGCGCCAGCAGCGCCCGACAGGGGCTAAACACTGAAGCTTTCTTT.